A selection of T cell receptor beta chains follows, all from one sample in a study of blood T cells in healthy people across ages. MiXCR, run by TCRdb on the 5' RACE reads, gives a single entry per CDR3 protein. Of around 1,000,000 distinct CDR3 sequences listed, under 30% were seen once; the top ten hold around 0.75%. The same sample was also used in a study of T cells of mothers and their children.

The sample was blood. All receptors come from a girl aged 2 to 10 in good health. Both conserved end residues are trimmed from each CDR3. The order of the fields is CDR3 length, V gene, J gene, CDR3 protein.

cdr3_length: 12; v_call: TRBV12-3/TRBV12-4; j_call: TRBJ1-2; cdr3_aa: ASSTRDINYGYT
cdr3_length: 14; v_call: TRBV27; j_call: TRBJ2-5; cdr3_aa: ASLLSGTSGGGEQY
cdr3_length: 14; v_call: TRBV20-1; j_call: TRBJ2-5; cdr3_aa: SASVEVAGTQETQY
cdr3_length: 11; v_call: TRBV12-5; j_call: -; cdr3_aa: ASGFGSSYEQY
cdr3_length: 10; v_call: TRBV2; j_call: -; cdr3_aa: ASGDGSYEQY
cdr3_length: 12; v_call: TRBV12-3/TRBV12-4; j_call: TRBJ2-3; cdr3_aa: ASSPRLGADTQY
cdr3_length: 11; v_call: TRBV25-1; j_call: -; cdr3_aa: ASRRGLEETQY
cdr3_length: 11; v_call: TRBV10-3; j_call: TRBJ2-7; cdr3_aa: AITVDRDSEQY
cdr3_length: 14; v_call: TRBV7-9; j_call: -; cdr3_aa: ASSLGQLERGNEQF
cdr3_length: 11; v_call: TRBV6-1; j_call: TRBJ1-1; cdr3_aa: ASAGKNTYEAF
cdr3_length: 14; v_call: TRBV4-2; j_call: TRBJ2-6; cdr3_aa: ASSVPGLSGANVLT
cdr3_length: 12; v_call: TRBV12-3/TRBV12-4; j_call: TRBJ2-5; cdr3_aa: ASSPGQGAGTQY
cdr3_length: 13; v_call: TRBV5-6; j_call: TRBJ2-5; cdr3_aa: ASRQLHRDLGTQY